The clone carrying this TCR beta chain came up many times. Its antigen is undetermined. This sample was included in a study of T-cell reconstitution after alpha-beta-depleted transplantation in children. Whole-study results and caveats: T-cell numbers and diversity, one year after transplant, stemmed largely from T cells that were newly produced.

CDR1 is SEHNR and CDR2 is FQNEAQ in the germline V gene (reference sequence). V lost 5 bases, J lost 6 bases, and 11 bases lay in between. The CDR3 covers 12 residues. Preparing the TCRbeta library involved the use of unique molecular identifiers. In TCRdb, the PCR reads were re-called with MiXCR into one record per CDR3 protein. The data show 450,000 to 600,000 distinct CDR3 sequences, over 9.5% seen once. The specimen was PBMCs, collected before TCRalphabeta/CD19-depleted stem cell transplant. The rearrangement joins TRBV7-9 to TRBJ2-7; D call uncertain. The source of this sequence is a child aged 2-15 years with inherited bone marrow failure, due to receive a stem cell transplant. The CDR3 coding sequence is TGTGCCAGCAGCCAGTCATGGCTCGAGCAGTACTTC. This encodes CASSQSWLEQYF.